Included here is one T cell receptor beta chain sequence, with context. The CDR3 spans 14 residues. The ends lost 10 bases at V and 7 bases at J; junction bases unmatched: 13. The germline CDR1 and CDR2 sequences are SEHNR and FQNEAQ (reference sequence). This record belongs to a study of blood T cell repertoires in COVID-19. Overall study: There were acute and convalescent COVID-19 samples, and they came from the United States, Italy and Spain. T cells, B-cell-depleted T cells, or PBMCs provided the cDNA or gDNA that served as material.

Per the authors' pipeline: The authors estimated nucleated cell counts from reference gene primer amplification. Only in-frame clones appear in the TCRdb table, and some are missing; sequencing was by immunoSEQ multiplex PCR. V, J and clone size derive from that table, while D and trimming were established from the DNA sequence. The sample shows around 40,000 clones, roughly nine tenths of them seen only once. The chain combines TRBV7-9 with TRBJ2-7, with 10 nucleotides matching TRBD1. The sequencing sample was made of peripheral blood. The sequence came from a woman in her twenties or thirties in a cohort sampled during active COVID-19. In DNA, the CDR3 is TGTGCCACCTCCGGACAGGGGGAATTCGGGGAGCAGTACTTC. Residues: CATSGQGEFGEQYF. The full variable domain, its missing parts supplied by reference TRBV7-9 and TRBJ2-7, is DTGVSQNPRHKITKRGQNVTFRCDPISEHNRLYWYRQTLGQGPEFLTYFQNEAQLEKSRLLSDRFSAERPKGSFSTLEIQRTEQGDSAMYLCATSGQGEFGEQYFGPGTRLTVT.